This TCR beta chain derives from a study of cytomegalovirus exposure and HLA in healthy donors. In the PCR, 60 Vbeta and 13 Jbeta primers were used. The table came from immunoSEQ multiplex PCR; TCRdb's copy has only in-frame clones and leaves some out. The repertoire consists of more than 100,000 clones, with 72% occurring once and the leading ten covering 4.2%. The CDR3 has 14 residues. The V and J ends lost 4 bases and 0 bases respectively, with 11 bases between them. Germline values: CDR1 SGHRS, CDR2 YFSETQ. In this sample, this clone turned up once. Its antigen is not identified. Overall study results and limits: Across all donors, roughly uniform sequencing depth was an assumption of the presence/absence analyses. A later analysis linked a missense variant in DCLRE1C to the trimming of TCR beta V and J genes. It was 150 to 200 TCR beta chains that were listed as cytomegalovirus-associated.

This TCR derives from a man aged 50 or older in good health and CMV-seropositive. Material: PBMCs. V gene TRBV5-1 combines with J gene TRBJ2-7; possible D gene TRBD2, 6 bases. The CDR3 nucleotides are TGCGCCAGCAGCACGCGGGACGGCTCCTACGAGCAGTACTTC. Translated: CASSTRDGSYEQYF.